The 30 T cell receptor beta chains reported below all come from one sample, sequenced in a study of T cell responses to AZD1222 COVID-19 vaccine. TCRdb's table, derived via immunoSEQ multiplex PCR, lists solely in-frame clones and lacks some. The sample shows fewer than 120,000 clones, around 81% of them seen only once. This specimen was peripheral blood, taken on day 0 of AZD1222 vaccination. These receptor sequences come from an adult in good health.

The rearrangement uses TRBV28 and TRBJ1-4; TRBD1 agrees at 8 bases. CDR3 size: 15 residues. Germline trimming cut 6 bases from V and 8 bases from J; bases unmatched to any gene: 11. Germline V gene data show CDR1 as MDHEN and CDR2 as SYDVKM. CDR3 loop: CASSNPGQVKEKLFF. The DNA of the CDR3 is TGTGCCAGCAGCAACCCGGGACAGGTAAAGGAAAAACTGTTTTTT.

The V and J genes are TRBV19 and TRBJ2-5; TRBD1 is a possible D gene (5 bases). This CDR3 comprises 12 residues. Germline lookup yields CDR1 LNHDA and CDR2 SQIVND (reference sequence). Trimming took 8 bases from V and 6 from J, leaving 13 bases between them. The chain's CDR3 is CASGRGTKTQYF. CDR3 nucleotide sequence: TGTGCCAGTGGAAGGGGCACGAAGACCCAGTACTTC.

The rearrangement joins TRBV3-1 (or the pseudogene TRBV3-2) to TRBJ2-1; no clear D. The CDR3 totals 12 residues. Germline-derived CDR1 and CDR2 are LGHDT and YNNKEL (reference sequence). Trimming pared 1 base from V and 6 bases from J, leaving 4 bases between. CDR3 sequence (DNA): TGTGCCAGCAGCCAAGTCACCAATGAGCAGTTCTTC. It codes for CASSQVTNEQFF.

V usage is TRBV27 and J usage is TRBJ1-3; the D is unclear. The CDR3 has 16 amino acids. CDR1 and CDR2 (germline): MNHEY, SMNVEV (reference sequence). V shed 3 bases and J shed 0 bases, with 12 bases lying between them. CDR3 in amino acids: CASSFSRESSGNTIYF. The DNA for the CDR3 is TGTGCCAGCAGTTTCTCGAGGGAGAGCTCTGGAAACACCATATATTTT.

This chain connects TRBV5-1 to TRBJ2-2; 7 bases fit TRBD1. This CDR3 has 15 residues. Germline values: CDR1 SGHRS, CDR2 YFSETQ. V lost 1 base to trimming and J lost 5 bases; unmatched junction nucleotides: 5. The CDR3 DNA reads TGCGCCAGCAGCTTGACGACAGGGATAACCGGGGAGCTGTTTTTT. Protein: CASSLTTGITGELFF.

This sequence joins TRBV5-1 and TRBJ2-2, with 8 nucleotides matching TRBD2. Germline CDR1 and CDR2: SGHRS and YFSETQ. V trimming: 3 bases; J trimming: 7 bases; junction bases outside the gene matches: 5. This CDR3 contains 14 residues. DNA for the CDR3: TGCGCCAGCAGCTACCAGCGGGGGTTCGGGGAGCTGTTTTTT. Amino acids: CASSYQRGFGELFF.

The chain combines TRBV18 with TRBJ2-3; 8 nucleotides agree with TRBD2. Looked up from germline, CDR1 is KGHSH and CDR2 is LQKENI. CDR3 length: 17 residues. The V gene end was trimmed by 1 base and the J gene end by 5 bases; junction bases not matched to a gene: 11. The CDR3: CASSPRVPGGLGDTQYF. CDR3 sequence (DNA): TGTGCCAGCTCACCACGCGTCCCGGGGGGGCTCGGAGATACGCAGTATTTT.

The count of this clone is one. In DNA, the CDR3 is TGTGCCAGCGCGACACAAAACTCGAACACCGGGGAGCTGTTTTTT. Translation gives CASATQNSNTGELFF. J is TRBJ2-2 and V is TRBV18; D gene unclear. The length of the CDR3 is 15 residues. With 8 bases removed from V and 0 bases from J, the gap between germline ends came to 13 bases. Germline loops: CDR1 KGHSH, CDR2 LQKENI.

The V call is TRBV5-1, the J call TRBJ1-1, with a tentative D call TRBD1 (5 bases). The CDR3 has 13 amino acids. V was pared by 2 bases and J by 2 bases, with 7 bases between. Germline-derived CDR1 and CDR2 are SGHRS and YFSETQ. The DNA of the CDR3 is TGCGCCAGCAGCTTCGGACAAAACACTGAAGCTTTCTTT. It yields the protein CASSFGQNTEAFF.

The chain links TRBV5-1 to TRBJ2-1; perhaps D is TRBD1 or TRBD2 (5 bases each). V lost 0 bases, J lost 2 bases, and 21 bases lay in between. The CDR3 runs 19 residues. Germline V gene data show CDR1 as SGHRS and CDR2 as YFSETQ. The CDR3 DNA sequence: TGCGCCAGCAGCTTGGGGGGACGGTCCCGCGGATTTACCTACAATGAGCAGTTCTTC. Translating it yields CASSLGGRSRGFTYNEQFF.

This chain uses TRBV28 with TRBJ2-2; 8 positions agree with TRBD2. The CDR3 covers 15 residues. From germline, CDR1 is MDHEN and CDR2 SYDVKM. The trim removed 7 bases at V and 6 bases at J, leaving 10 bases unmatched. The CDR3 DNA sequence: TGTGCCAGCAACCTCTCCGGGACTAGGGCCGGGGAGCTGTTTTTT. Its translation is CASNLSGTRAGELFF.

The chain employs TRBV19 and TRBJ1-6; 7 bases fit TRBD1. V trimming: 3 bases; J trimming: 10 bases; junction bases outside the gene matches: 6. The germline V gene encodes CDR1 LNHDA and CDR2 SQIVND (reference sequence). The CDR3 consists of 14 residues. CDR3 sequence (DNA): TGTGCCAGTAGTATCGAGACAGGGCGCTCACCCCTCCACTTT. Encoded protein: CASSIETGRSPLHF. Full variable domain (missing parts from reference TRBV19 and TRBJ1-6): DGGITQSPKYLFRKEGQNVTLSCEQNLNHDAMYWYRQDPGQGLRLIYYSQIVNDFQKGDIAEGYSVSREKKESFPLTVTSAQKNPTAFYLCASSIETGRSPLHFGNGTRLTVT.

This rearrangement joins TRBV7-9 to TRBJ2-1; 8 nucleotides line up with TRBD2. Looked up from germline, CDR1 is SEHNR and CDR2 is FQNEAQ (reference sequence). Trimming at V came to 2 bases and at J to 10 bases, leaving 10 bases not matched to a gene. CDR3 size: 15 residues. In DNA, the CDR3 is TGTGCCAGCAGCTTAACGGCGGGGGGACGAGGGGAGCAGTTCTTC. Protein sequence: CASSLTAGGRGEQFF. The full variable domain, completed using reference TRBV7-9 and TRBJ2-1, is DTGVSQNPRHKITKRGQNVTFRCDPISEHNRLYWYRQTLGQGPEFLTYFQNEAQLEKSRLLSDRFSAERPKGSFSTLEIQRTEQGDSAMYLCASSLTAGGRGEQFFGPGTRLTVL.

The chain employs TRBV18 and TRBJ1-2; a possible D gene is TRBD1 (5 bases). The CDR3 runs 15 residues. The V gene lost 3 bases and the J gene lost 0 bases, with 11 bases spanning the gap. In germline, CDR1 is KGHSH, CDR2 LQKENI. CDR3 protein: CASSPATRANYGYTF. The CDR3 DNA reads as TGTGCCAGCTCACCGGCCACCAGGGCTAACTATGGCTACACCTTC. The whole variable domain, remainder taken from reference TRBV18 and TRBJ1-2, is NAGVMQNPRHLVRRRGQEARLRCSPMKGHSHVYWYRQLPEEGLKFMVYLQKENIIDESGMPKERFSAEFPKEGPSILRIQQVVRGDSAAYFCASSPATRANYGYTFGSGTRLTVV.

This clone occurred a few times. The J gene is TRBJ1-1, the V gene TRBV9, with D unclear. In germline, CDR1 is SGDLS, CDR2 YYNGEE. CDR3 length: 14 amino acids. The V and J ends lost 0 bases and 4 bases respectively, with 10 bases between them. As DNA, the CDR3 is TGTGCCAGCAGCGTAGGAGGCTCTGGCACTGAAGCTTTCTTT. Protein sequence: CASSVGGSGTEAFF.

The table lists this clone with a few counts. The chain is built from TRBV5-4 and TRBJ1-2, with D unresolved. The CDR3 has 14 amino acids. V was clipped by 0 bases and J by 1 base, with 7 bases between them. Germline CDR1 reads SGHNT; CDR2 reads YYREEE (reference sequence). The CDR3 spells CASSLVEVNYGYTF. Here the CDR3 DNA reads TGTGCCAGCAGCTTGGTTGAGGTTAACTATGGCTACACCTTC.

This chain uses TRBV28 with TRBJ2-7; D is ambiguous. CDR1 and CDR2 (germline): MDHEN, SYDVKM. CDR3 size: 12 residues. Trimming cost V 2 bases and J 6 bases, with 8 bases left between them. Here the CDR3 reads CASSLTKGEQYF. The CDR3 DNA follows: TGTGCCAGCAGTTTAACAAAAGGCGAGCAGTACTTC.

The V call is TRBV11-1, the J call TRBJ2-3, with a tentative D call TRBD2 (5 bases). V shed 3 bases and J shed 6 bases, with 16 bases lying between them. The CDR3 spans 15 residues. CDR1 SGHAT and CDR2 FQDESV come from the germline V gene (reference sequence). CDR3 in amino acids: CASSLRGLELDTQYF. In DNA, the CDR3 is TGTGCCAGCAGCTTGAGAGGGCTGGAACTGGATACGCAGTATTTT.

The chain has TRBV7-7 and TRBJ2-2, with D unclear. The CDR3 is made up of 13 amino acids. The V end lost 5 bases, the J end lost 0 bases, and 4 bases lay between the germline ends. Germline V lookup: CDR1 SSHAT, CDR2 FNYEAQ (reference sequence). CDR3 DNA sequence: TGTGCCAGCAGCCGGACGAACACCGGGGAGCTGTTTTTT. Translated, it gives CASSRTNTGELFF.

Concerning this clone: Other DNA sequences in the same sample also yield this CDR3. The V gene is TRBV5-1, the J gene TRBJ2-5, with D possibly matching TRBD1 (6 bases). The CDR3 sequence is 13 residues long. CDR1 SGHRS and CDR2 YFSETQ come from the germline V gene. V lost 2 bases and J 4 bases, leaving 9 bases between the germline ends. DNA of the CDR3: TGCGCCAGCAGCTTCAGGGGTGGAGAGACCCAGTACTTC. It yields the protein CASSFRGGETQYF.

This sequence joins TRBV7-8 and TRBJ1-1; D perhaps matches TRBD1 (5 bases). This CDR3 has 15 residues. Per germline, CDR1 SGHVS and CDR2 FQNEAQ. V lost 6 bases to trimming and J lost 1 base, with 15 bases between them. CDR3 loop: CASRGWDLGNTEAFF. The CDR3 bases are TGTGCCAGCAGGGGCTGGGACTTAGGGAACACTGAAGCTTTCTTT.

V usage is TRBV4-1 and J usage is TRBJ1-2; D not resolved. Trimming took off 0 bases at V and 6 bases at J, with 14 bases between the two ends. The V gene's germline CDR1 is MGHRA and CDR2 YSYEKL. The CDR3 totals 15 residues. In nucleotides, the CDR3 is TGCGCCAGCAGCCAAGATCTAATCAGGCCGGATGGCTACACCTTC. Amino acid sequence: CASSQDLIRPDGYTF.

J is TRBJ2-2 and V is TRBV7-9; the match to TRBD2 covers 11 bases. This CDR3 is built from 15 residues. CDR1 SEHNR and CDR2 FQNEAQ come from the germline V gene (reference sequence). J lost 5 bases, V lost 5 bases, and 4 bases had no gene match. CDR3 in DNA: TGTGCCAGCAGCATCCGGACTAGCGGGACCGGGGAGCTGTTTTTT. This encodes CASSIRTSGTGELFF. Drawing the rest from reference TRBV7-9 and TRBJ2-2, the complete variable domain is DTGVSQNPRHKITKRGQNVTFRCDPISEHNRLYWYRQTLGQGPEFLTYFQNEAQLEKSRLLSDRFSAERPKGSFSTLEIQRTEQGDSAMYLCASSIRTSGTGELFFGEGSRLTVL.

The V and J genes are TRBV30 and TRBJ2-7; 11 nucleotides line up with TRBD2. This CDR3 region has 15 residues. Trimming took 0 bases from V and 3 from J; bases not matched to a gene: 4. The germline V gene has CDR1 GTSNPN and CDR2 SVGIG (reference sequence). CDR3 region: CAWSVRGTSGYEQYF. The CDR3 DNA sequence: TGTGCCTGGAGTGTACGCGGGACTAGCGGCTACGAGCAGTACTTC.

This chain connects TRBV24-1 to TRBJ1-3; no clear D. V lost 8 bases and J lost 4, with 8 bases in between. This CDR3 comprises 12 residues. CDR1 is KGHDR, CDR2 SFDVKD, per germline. The CDR3 is CATIIAGNTIYF. The CDR3 nucleotides are TGTGCCACCATTATAGCAGGAAACACCATATATTTT.

The chain combines TRBV2 with TRBJ1-3; the D gene is possibly TRBD1 (5 bases). CDR3 length: 14 amino acids. The ends were cut back, 3 bases at V and 4 bases at J, with 10 bases in the middle. In germline, CDR1 is SNHLY, CDR2 FYNNEI. The CDR3 region has the DNA TGTGCCAGCAGTGAGCAGGGTTCCGGAAACACCATATATTTT. This sequence encodes CASSEQGSGNTIYF.

This chain connects TRBV7-6 to TRBJ2-7, with 10 bases that match TRBD2. With 4 bases clipped from V and 5 bases from J, the junction kept 8 bases outside the gene matches. The germline CDR1 and CDR2 sequences are SGHVS and FNYEAQ. The CDR3 has 15 residues. In DNA form, the CDR3 reads TGTGCCAGCAGCTCGATAGCGGGAGGTTCACACGAGCAGTACTTC. This codes for CASSSIAGGSHEQYF.

This chain's CDR3 is CASSLARLNEQFF. The CDR3 DNA reads as TGTGCCAGCAGCTTGGCTAGGCTGAATGAGCAGTTCTTC. The gene calls are TRBV7-9 and TRBJ2-1; D not resolved. The length of the CDR3 is 13 residues. Trimming left V 3 bases short and J 7 bases short, with 10 bases between. Per germline, CDR1 SEHNR and CDR2 FQNEAQ (reference sequence).

The chain is built from TRBV5-1 and TRBJ2-1; D perhaps matches TRBD2 (5 bases). The CDR3 runs to 16 residues. The V end was cut by 4 bases, the J end by 0 bases, with 14 bases between. Germline CDR1 reads SGHRS; CDR2 reads YFSETQ. The CDR3 DNA reads as TGCGCCAGCAGCACTACGGACTTATCCTCCTACAATGAGCAGTTCTTC. Protein product: CASSTTDLSSYNEQFF.

The chain has TRBV28 and TRBJ1-2, with TRBD1 matching over 7 bases. Germline loops: CDR1 MDHEN, CDR2 SYDVKM. The CDR3 loop spans 16 amino acids. Unmatched junction bases numbered 15, after V lost 7 bases and J lost 4 bases. This chain's CDR3 is CASTASGTARRYGYTF. DNA for the CDR3: TGTGCCAGCACCGCTTCAGGGACAGCCCGGCGCTATGGCTACACCTTC.